This is a list of T cell receptor beta chains from one sample in a study of PD-1 blockade in classical Hodgkin lymphoma. The data were produced by immunoSEQ multiplex PCR, yet TCRdb's version contains in-frame clones alone and is incomplete. The sample lists roughly 6,900 clones; approximately 86% were seen once. Material: peripheral blood mononuclear cells (PBMCs), obtained before the fourth cycle of nivolumab. These receptors were taken from a human donor with classical Hodgkin lymphoma. Each CDR3 is given with its conserved first and last residue. Fields, in order: D gene, clone size, V gene, J gene, CDR3 protein, CDR3 DNA. D genes are given only for firm matches. Where a row states a size, it is once, few, many or the class of an expanded clone; other rows omit it.

>-|-|TRBV6-6|TRBJ1-2
CASSYSNLDGYTF
TGTGCCAGCAGTTACTCGAACCTTGATGGCTACACCTTC
>-|-|TRBV5-4|TRBJ1-1
CASSLDRGALGTEAFF
TGTGCCAGCAGCTTGGATAGGGGGGCGCTGGGCACTGAAGCTTTCTTT
>-|-|TRBV5-1|TRBJ2-1
CASSSPESRDEQFF
TGCGCCAGCAGCTCCCCTGAGAGTCGGGATGAGCAGTTCTTC
>-|-|TRBV30|TRBJ1-1
CACHATFKAFF
TGTGCCTGTCACGCGACATTTAAAGCTTTCTTT
>TRBD1|-|TRBV5-6|TRBJ1-1
CASSFDRGREAFF
TGTGCCAGCAGCTTTGACAGGGGGCGGGAAGCTTTCTTT
>-|-|TRBV7-9|TRBJ1-1
CASSLAGGRMNTEAFF
TGTGCCAGCAGCTTAGCGGGGGGACGGATGAACACTGAAGCTTTCTTT
>-|-|TRBV5-6|TRBJ2-3
CASSPTRQGTYTQYF
TGTGCCAGCAGCCCAACCCGGCAGGGGACATATACGCAGTATTTT
>TRBD1|-|TRBV9|TRBJ1-2
CASSVKVTGGDYGYTF
TGTGCCAGCAGCGTAAAGGTCACAGGGGGCGACTATGGCTACACCTTC
>-|-|TRBV5-4|TRBJ2-2
CASSLVRGITGELFF
TGTGCCAGCAGCTTGGTCCGCGGGATCACCGGGGAGCTGTTTTTT
>-|-|TRBV20-1|TRBJ2-3
CSASRPDTQYF
TGCAGTGCTAGCCGCCCAGATACGCAGTATTTT
>TRBD2|once|TRBV15|TRBJ2-3
CATRTSGVANTQYF
TGTGCCACCAGAACTAGCGGAGTAGCGAATACGCAGTATTTT
>-|-|TRBV6-1|TRBJ1-1
CASLDVTEAFF
TGTGCCAGCCTGGACGTGACTGAAGCTTTCTTT
>-|-|TRBV7-8|TRBJ1-4
CASSLSEQYEKLFF
TGTGCCAGCAGCTTATCGGAACAGTACGAAAAACTGTTTTTT
>TRBD1|-|TRBV2|TRBJ1-4
CASRSGTGDEKLFF
TGTGCCAGCAGAAGTGGGACAGGGGACGAAAAACTGTTTTTT
>TRBD2|-|TRBV9|TRBJ2-5
CASSAVAGGPETQYF
TGTGCCAGCAGCGCAGTAGCGGGGGGGCCGGAGACCCAGTACTTC
>-|once|TRBV12-5|TRBJ1-1
CASGRGGRGDTEAFF
TGTGCTAGTGGTCGGGGGGGGCGCGGAGACACTGAAGCTTTCTTT
>TRBD1|-|TRBV11-3|TRBJ1-2
CASSQRPPTGVYGYTF
TGTGCCAGCAGCCAACGACCCCCCACAGGGGTCTATGGCTACACCTTC
>-|-|TRBV6-6|TRBJ1-1
CASSDGRWPLGAFF
TGTGCCAGCAGTGACGGACGGTGGCCATTGGGAGCTTTCTTT
>TRBD1|-|TRBV5-4|TRBJ1-4
CASSLHPGGFEKLFF
TGTGCCAGCAGCTTGCATCCAGGGGGTTTTGAAAAACTGTTTTTT
>-|-|TRBV7-2|TRBJ1-2
CASSLGGGGRSYGYTF
TGTGCCAGCAGCTTAGGGGGTGGGGGCAGGTCTTATGGCTACACCTTC
>-|-|TRBV10-3|TRBJ2-4
CAISESSRLDRSVAKNIQYF
TGTGCCATCAGTGAGTCTTCTAGACTAGATAGATCCGTAGCCAAAAACATTCAGTACTTC
>TRBD2|-|TRBV5-6|TRBJ2-1
CASSYRSSGLGVSNEQFF
TGTGCCAGCAGCTACCGAAGTTCGGGACTAGGGGTTTCGAATGAGCAGTTCTTC
>TRBD1|-|TRBV19|TRBJ1-6
CASSKDWARDSFSPLHF
TGTGCCAGTAGTAAGGATTGGGCCCGGGACAGCTTCTCACCCCTCCACTTT